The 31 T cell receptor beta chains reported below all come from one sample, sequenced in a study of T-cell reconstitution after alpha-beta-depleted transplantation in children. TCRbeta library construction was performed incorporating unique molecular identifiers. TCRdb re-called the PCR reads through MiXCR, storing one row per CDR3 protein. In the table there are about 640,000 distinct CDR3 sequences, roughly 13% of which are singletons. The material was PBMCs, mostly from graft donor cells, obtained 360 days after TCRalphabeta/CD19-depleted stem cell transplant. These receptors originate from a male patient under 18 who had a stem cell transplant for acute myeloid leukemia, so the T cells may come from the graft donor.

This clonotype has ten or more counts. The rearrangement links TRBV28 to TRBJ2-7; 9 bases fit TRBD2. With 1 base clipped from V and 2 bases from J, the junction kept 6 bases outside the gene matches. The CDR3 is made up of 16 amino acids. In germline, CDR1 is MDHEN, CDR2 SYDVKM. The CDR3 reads CASSLSAGGPPYEQYF. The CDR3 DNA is TGTGCCAGCAGTTTATCGGCGGGAGGGCCTCCCTACGAGCAGTACTTC. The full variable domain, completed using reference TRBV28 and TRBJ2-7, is DVKVTQSSRYLVKRTGEKVFLECVQDMDHENMFWYRQDPGLGLRLIYFSYDVKMKEKGDIPEGYSVSREKKERFSLILESASTNQTSMYLCASSLSAGGPPYEQYFGPGTRLTVT.

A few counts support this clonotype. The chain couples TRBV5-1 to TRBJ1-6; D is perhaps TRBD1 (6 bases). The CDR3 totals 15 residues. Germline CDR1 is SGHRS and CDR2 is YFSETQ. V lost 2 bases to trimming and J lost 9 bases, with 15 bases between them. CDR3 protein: CASSFEGGRSSPLHF. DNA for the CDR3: TGCGCCAGCAGCTTTGAGGGGGGCCGGAGTTCACCCCTCCACTTT. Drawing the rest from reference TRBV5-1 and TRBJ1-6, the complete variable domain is KAGVTQTPRYLIKTRGQQVTLSCSPISGHRSVSWYQQTPGQGLQFLFEYFSETQRNKGNFPGRFSGRQFSNSRSEMNVSTLELGDSALYLCASSFEGGRSSPLHFGNGTRLTVT.

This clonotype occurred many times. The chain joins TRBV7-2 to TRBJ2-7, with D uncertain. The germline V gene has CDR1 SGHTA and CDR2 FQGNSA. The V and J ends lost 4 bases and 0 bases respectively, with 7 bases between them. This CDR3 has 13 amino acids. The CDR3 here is CASSSYGSYEQYF. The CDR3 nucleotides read TGTGCCAGCAGCTCCTATGGCTCCTACGAGCAGTACTTC. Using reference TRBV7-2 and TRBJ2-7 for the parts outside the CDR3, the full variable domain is GAGVSQSPSNKVTEKGKDVELRCDPISGHTALYWYRQSLGQGLEFLIYFQGNSAPDKSGLPSDRFSAERTGGSVSTLTIQRTQQEDSAVYLCASSSYGSYEQYFGPGTRLTVT.

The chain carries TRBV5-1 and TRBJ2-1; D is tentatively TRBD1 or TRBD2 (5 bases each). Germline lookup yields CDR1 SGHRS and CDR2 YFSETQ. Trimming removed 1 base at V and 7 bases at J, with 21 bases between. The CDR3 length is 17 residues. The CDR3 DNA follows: TGCGCCAGCAGCTTGAGTGGGACGTGGGTATTTAAGAATGAGCAGTTCTTC. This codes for CASSLSGTWVFKNEQFF.

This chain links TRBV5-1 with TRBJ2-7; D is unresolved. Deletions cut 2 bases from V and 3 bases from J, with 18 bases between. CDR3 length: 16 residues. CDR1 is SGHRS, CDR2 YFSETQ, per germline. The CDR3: CASSFDFISSYYEQYF. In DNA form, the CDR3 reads TGCGCCAGCAGCTTCGACTTTATCTCCTCCTACTACGAGCAGTACTTC.

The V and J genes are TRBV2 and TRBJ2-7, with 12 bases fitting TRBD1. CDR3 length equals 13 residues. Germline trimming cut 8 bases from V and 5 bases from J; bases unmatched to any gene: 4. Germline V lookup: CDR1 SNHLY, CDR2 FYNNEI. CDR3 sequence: CASRDRGRDEQYF. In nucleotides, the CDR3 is TGTGCCAGCCGGGACAGGGGGCGGGACGAGCAGTACTTC.

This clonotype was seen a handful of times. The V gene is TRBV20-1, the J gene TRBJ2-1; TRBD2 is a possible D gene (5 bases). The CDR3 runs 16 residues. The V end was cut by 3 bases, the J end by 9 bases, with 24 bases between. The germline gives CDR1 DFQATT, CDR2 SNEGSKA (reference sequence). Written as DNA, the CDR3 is TGCAGTGCTAGGGACTTCCGCGGAGTTCGAAAGAGTGAGCAGTTCTTC. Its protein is CSARDFRGVRKSEQFF.

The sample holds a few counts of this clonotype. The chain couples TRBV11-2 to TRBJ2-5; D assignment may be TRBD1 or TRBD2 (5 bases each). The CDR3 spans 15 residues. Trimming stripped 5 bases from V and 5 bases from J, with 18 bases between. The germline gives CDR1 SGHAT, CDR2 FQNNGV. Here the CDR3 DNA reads TGTGCCAGCAGCCCGTCTCGGGACCCGTTGGAGACCCAGTACTTC. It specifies CASSPSRDPLETQYF.

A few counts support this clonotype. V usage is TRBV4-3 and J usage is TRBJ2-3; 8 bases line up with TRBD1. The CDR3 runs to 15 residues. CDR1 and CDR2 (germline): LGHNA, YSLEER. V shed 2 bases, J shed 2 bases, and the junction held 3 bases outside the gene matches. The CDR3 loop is CASSQKDRATDTQYF. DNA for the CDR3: TGCGCCAGCAGCCAAAAGGACAGGGCCACAGATACGCAGTATTTT.

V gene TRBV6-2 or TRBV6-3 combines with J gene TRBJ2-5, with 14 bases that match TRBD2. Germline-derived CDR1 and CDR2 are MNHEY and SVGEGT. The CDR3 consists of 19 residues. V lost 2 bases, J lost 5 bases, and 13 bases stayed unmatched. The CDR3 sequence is CASSYRLAGGRIGSETQYF. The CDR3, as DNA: TGTGCCAGCAGTTACAGACTAGCGGGAGGGAGGATTGGTTCGGAGACCCAGTACTTC.

CDR3 protein: CASSLAVAEGQETQYF. The DNA for the CDR3 is TGTGCCAGCAGCTTAGCGGTAGCGGAGGGCCAAGAGACCCAGTACTTC. The chain joins TRBV7-6 to TRBJ2-5; D is perhaps TRBD2 (6 bases). Trimming shortened V by 0 bases and J by 1 base, and 12 bases separated the two germline ends. The germline V gene encodes CDR1 SGHVS and CDR2 FNYEAQ. The CDR3 totals 16 residues.

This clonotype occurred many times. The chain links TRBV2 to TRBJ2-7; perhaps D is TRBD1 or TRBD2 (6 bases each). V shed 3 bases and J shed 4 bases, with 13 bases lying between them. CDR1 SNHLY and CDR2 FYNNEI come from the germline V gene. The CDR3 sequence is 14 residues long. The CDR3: CASSDPGGEYEQYF. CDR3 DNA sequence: TGTGCCAGCAGTGACCCCGGGGGCGAGTACGAGCAGTACTTC.

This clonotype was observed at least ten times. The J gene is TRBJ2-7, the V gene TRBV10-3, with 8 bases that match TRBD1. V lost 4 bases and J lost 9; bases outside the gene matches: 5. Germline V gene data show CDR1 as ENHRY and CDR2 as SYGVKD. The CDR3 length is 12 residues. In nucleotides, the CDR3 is TGTGCCATCAGTGGGGCAGGGGGCCGGCAGTACTTC. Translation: CAISGAGGRQYF.

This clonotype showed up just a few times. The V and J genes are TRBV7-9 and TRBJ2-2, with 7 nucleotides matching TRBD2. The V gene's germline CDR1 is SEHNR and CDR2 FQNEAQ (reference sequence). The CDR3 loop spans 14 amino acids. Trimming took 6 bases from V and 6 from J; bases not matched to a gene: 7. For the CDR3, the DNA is TGTGCCAGCAGTCTACTAGCGACGGCCGGGGAGCTGTTTTTT. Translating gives CASSLLATAGELFF.

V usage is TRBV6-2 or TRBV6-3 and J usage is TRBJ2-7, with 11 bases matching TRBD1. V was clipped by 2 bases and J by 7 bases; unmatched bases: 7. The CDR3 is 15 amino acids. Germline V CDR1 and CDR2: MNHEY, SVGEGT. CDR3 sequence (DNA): TGTGCCAGCAGTTACCGTGGACAGGGGGCGAGTGAGCAGTACTTC. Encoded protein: CASSYRGQGASEQYF.

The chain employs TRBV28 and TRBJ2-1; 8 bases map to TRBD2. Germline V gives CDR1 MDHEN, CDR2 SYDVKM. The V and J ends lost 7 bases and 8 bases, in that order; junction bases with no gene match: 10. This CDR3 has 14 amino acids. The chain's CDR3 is CASILAGEYHEQFF. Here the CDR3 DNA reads TGTGCCAGCATCCTAGCGGGTGAATACCATGAGCAGTTCTTC.

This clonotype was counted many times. This CDR3 reads CASSPGGTSGFF. CDR3 sequence (DNA): TGTGCCAGCAGCCCCGGGGGGACTAGCGGTTTCTTC. This chain connects TRBV6-5 to TRBJ2-1; 11 bases fit TRBD2. CDR3 size: 12 residues. The junction had 8 bases not matched to a gene; V was cut back by 6 bases and J by 16 bases. Germline loops: CDR1 MNHEY, CDR2 SVGAGI.

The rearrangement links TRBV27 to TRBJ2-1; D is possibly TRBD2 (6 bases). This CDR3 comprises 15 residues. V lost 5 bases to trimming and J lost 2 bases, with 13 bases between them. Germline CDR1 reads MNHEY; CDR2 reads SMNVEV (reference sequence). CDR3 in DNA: TGTGCCAGCAGTGAAGGGTGGGAGGCCTACAATGAGCAGTTCTTC. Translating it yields CASSEGWEAYNEQFF.

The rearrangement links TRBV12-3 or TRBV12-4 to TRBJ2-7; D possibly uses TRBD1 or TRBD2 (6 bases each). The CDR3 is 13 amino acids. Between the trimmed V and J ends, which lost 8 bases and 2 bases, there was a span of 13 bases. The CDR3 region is CASYRRGAYEQYF. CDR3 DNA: TGTGCCAGCTACCGGAGGGGGGCCTACGAGCAGTACTTC.

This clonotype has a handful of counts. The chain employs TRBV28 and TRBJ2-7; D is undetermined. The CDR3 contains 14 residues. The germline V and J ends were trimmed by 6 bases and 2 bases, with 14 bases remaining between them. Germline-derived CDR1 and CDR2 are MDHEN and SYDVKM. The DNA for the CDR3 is TGTGCCAGCAGCTCCCCGGGTCCCCCCTACGAGCAGTACTTC. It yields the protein CASSSPGPPYEQYF. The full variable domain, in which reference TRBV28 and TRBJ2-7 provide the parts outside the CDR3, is DVKVTQSSRYLVKRTGEKVFLECVQDMDHENMFWYRQDPGLGLRLIYFSYDVKMKEKGDIPEGYSVSREKKERFSLILESASTNQTSMYLCASSSPGPPYEQYFGPGTRLTVT.

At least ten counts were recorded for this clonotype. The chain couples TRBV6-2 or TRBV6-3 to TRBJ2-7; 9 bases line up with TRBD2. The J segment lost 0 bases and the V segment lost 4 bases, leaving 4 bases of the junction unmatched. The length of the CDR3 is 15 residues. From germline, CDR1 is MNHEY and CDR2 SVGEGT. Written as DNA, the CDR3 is TGTGCCAGCAGTTTCCTTAGCGGGAGCTCCTACGAGCAGTACTTC. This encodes CASSFLSGSSYEQYF.

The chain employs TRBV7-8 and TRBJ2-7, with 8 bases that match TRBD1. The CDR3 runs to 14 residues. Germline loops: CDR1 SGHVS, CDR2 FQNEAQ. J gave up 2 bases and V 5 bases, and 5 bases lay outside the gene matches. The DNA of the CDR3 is TGTGCCAGCAGCGAGACAGGGGTTCCCTACGAGCAGTACTTC. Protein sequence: CASSETGVPYEQYF.

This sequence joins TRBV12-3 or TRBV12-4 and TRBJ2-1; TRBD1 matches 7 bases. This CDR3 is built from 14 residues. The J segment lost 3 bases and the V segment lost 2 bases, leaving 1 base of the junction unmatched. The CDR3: CASSLWDSYNEQFF. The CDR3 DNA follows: TGTGCCAGCAGTTTATGGGACAGCTACAATGAGCAGTTCTTC.

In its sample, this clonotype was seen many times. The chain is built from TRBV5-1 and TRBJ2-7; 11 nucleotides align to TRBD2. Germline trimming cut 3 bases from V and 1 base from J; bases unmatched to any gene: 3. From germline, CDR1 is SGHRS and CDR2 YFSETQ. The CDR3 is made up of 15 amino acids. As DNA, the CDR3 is TGCGCCAGCAGCTCCGGGACTAGCGGTTCCTACGAGCAGTACTTC. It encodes CASSSGTSGSYEQYF.

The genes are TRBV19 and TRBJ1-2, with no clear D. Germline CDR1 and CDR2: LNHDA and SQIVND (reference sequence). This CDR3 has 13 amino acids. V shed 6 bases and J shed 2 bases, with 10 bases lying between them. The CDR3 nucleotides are TGTGCCAGTAGCCTCAAACAGAACTATGGCTACACCTTC. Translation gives CASSLKQNYGYTF.

The DNA of the CDR3 is TGCAGCGTTGTAAACAGGGGGCTGGCTGAAGCTTTCTTT. Residues: CSVVNRGLAEAFF. The rearrangement links TRBV29-1 to TRBJ1-1; 9 nucleotides line up with TRBD1. Germline values: CDR1 SQVTM, CDR2 ANQGSEA. This CDR3 spans 13 amino acids. V was clipped by 4 bases and J by 6 bases; unmatched bases: 6.

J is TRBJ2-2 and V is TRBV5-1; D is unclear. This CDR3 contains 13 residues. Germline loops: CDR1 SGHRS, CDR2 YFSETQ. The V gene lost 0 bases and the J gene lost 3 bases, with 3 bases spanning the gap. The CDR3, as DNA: TGCGCCAGCAGCTTGGCGGACACCGGGGAGCTGTTTTTT. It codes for CASSLADTGELFF.

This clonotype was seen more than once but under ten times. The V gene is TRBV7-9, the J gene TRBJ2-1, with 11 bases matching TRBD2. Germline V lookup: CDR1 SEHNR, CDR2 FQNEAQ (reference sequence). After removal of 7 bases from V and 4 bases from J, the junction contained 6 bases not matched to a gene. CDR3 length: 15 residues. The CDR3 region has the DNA TGTGCCAGCAACCCCGGGACTAGCGGTTACAATGAGCAGTTCTTC. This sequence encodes CASNPGTSGYNEQFF.

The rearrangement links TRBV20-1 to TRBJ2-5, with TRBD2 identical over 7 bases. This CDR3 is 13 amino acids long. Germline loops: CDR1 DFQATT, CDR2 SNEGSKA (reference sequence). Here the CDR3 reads CRGGEAGVETQYF. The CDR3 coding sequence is TGCAGGGGGGGGGAAGCGGGTGTGGAGACCCAGTACTTC.

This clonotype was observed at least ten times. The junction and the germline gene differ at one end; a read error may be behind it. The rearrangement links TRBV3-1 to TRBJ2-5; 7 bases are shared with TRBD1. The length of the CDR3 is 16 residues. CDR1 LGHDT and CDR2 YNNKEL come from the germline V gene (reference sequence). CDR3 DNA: TGTGCCAGCAGCCTACTCCCCCCGACAGGGCAAGGGACCCAGTACTTC. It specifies CASSLLPPTGQGTQYF.

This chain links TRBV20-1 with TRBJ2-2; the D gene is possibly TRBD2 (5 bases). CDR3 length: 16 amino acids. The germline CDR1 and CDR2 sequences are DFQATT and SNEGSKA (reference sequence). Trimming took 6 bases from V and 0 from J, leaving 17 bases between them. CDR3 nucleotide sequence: TGCAGTGCAATTCGCGGGCCCCGGCCGAACACCGGGGAGCTGTTTTTT. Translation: CSAIRGPRPNTGELFF.